The 16 T cell receptor beta chains reported below all come from one sample, sequenced in a study of blood T cell repertoires in COVID-19. Profiling relied on immunoSEQ multiplex PCR, and the TCRdb table lists in-frame clones only, not all of them. The data contain approximately 300,000 clones, 90% of them singletons. The specimen sequenced was peripheral blood. The receptors were sampled from a woman younger than 45 with COVID-19, enrolled during active disease.

The genes are TRBV12-3 or TRBV12-4 and TRBJ2-7; TRBD2 matches at 8 bases. The CDR3 is 13 residues long. Trimming at V came to 6 bases and at J to 4 bases, leaving 5 bases not matched to a gene. The CDR3 sequence: CASSATGGYEQYF. The CDR3 DNA follows: TGTGCCAGCAGCGCAACGGGGGGGTACGAGCAGTACTTC.

This clone was recorded only once. The chain employs TRBV29-1 and TRBJ1-2; possibly TRBD1 for D (5 bases). Germline values: CDR1 SQVTM, CDR2 ANQGSEA. The CDR3 sequence is 14 residues long. Trimming took 1 base from V and 6 from J, leaving 15 bases between them. In DNA form, the CDR3 reads TGCAGCGTTGAAGGTCAGGGTTCGGTCGATGGCTACACCTTC. Protein sequence: CSVEGQGSVDGYTF.

This clone was recorded once. This chain uses TRBV19 with TRBJ1-1; 7 bases align to TRBD1. The CDR3 has 15 residues. Trimming removed 5 bases from V and 8 bases from J; junction bases left unmatched: 14. Germline V gene data show CDR1 as LNHDA and CDR2 as SQIVND (reference sequence). This chain's CDR3 is CASSAMTGIRSEAFF. In nucleotides, the CDR3 is TGTGCCAGTAGTGCGATGACAGGGATCAGAAGCGAAGCTTTCTTT.

This chain links TRBV29-1 with TRBJ2-1; 7 nucleotides agree with TRBD2. From germline, CDR1 is SQVTM and CDR2 ANQGSEA. J was trimmed by 1 base and V by 4 bases; bases with no gene match: 7. CDR3 length: 15 residues. In nucleotides, the CDR3 is TGCAGCGTTGCTTTTTCCGGGGGGTCCTACAATGAGCAGTTCTTC. It translates to CSVAFSGGSYNEQFF.

This sequence joins TRBV9 and TRBJ2-2; TRBD1 agrees at 7 bases. The CDR3 sequence is 16 residues long. The germline CDR1 and CDR2 sequences are SGDLS and YYNGEE. After removal of 6 bases from V and 3 bases from J, the junction contained 11 bases not matched to a gene. The CDR3 is CASTGLQGQDTGELFF. CDR3 nucleotide sequence: TGTGCCAGCACCGGTCTACAGGGGCAAGACACCGGGGAGCTGTTTTTT.

The chain couples TRBV24-1 to TRBJ1-3; D might be TRBD1 (6 bases). This CDR3 contains 14 residues. Germline assignment: CDR1 KGHDR and CDR2 SFDVKD. Trimming pared 4 bases from V and 2 bases from J, leaving 8 bases between. CDR3: CATSEPGAGNTIYF. For the CDR3, the DNA is TGTGCCACCAGTGAGCCAGGGGCTGGAAACACCATATATTTT.

This chain links TRBV30 with TRBJ1-2, with a tentative D call TRBD1 (5 bases). The CDR3 has 14 residues. The V end was cut by 0 bases, the J end by 6 bases, with 14 bases between. Germline V gives CDR1 GTSNPN, CDR2 SVGIG (reference sequence). This chain's CDR3 is CAWSVKVVGDGYTF. In nucleotides, the CDR3 is TGTGCCTGGAGTGTAAAGGTGGTAGGGGATGGCTACACCTTC. Looking up the rest from reference TRBV30 and TRBJ1-2 gives the full variable domain: SQTIHQWPATLVQPVGSPLSLECTVEGTSNPNLYWYRQAAGRGLQLLFYSVGIGQISSEVPQNLSASRPQDRQFILSSKKLLLSDSGFYLCAWSVKVVGDGYTFGSGTRLTVV.

The chain's CDR3 is CASSLLAGVYTGELFF. The CDR3 nucleotides read TGTGCCAGCAGTTTGCTAGCGGGAGTATACACCGGGGAGCTGTTTTTT. This chain links TRBV28 with TRBJ2-2; the match to TRBD2 covers 10 bases. This CDR3 has 16 residues. V was clipped by 3 bases and J by 3 bases; unmatched bases: 4. Germline assignment: CDR1 MDHEN and CDR2 SYDVKM.

The chain links TRBV6-6 to TRBJ1-5; 8 positions match TRBD1. V lost 7 bases to trimming and J lost 6 bases; unmatched junction nucleotides: 11. The length of the CDR3 is 15 residues. CDR1 is MNHNY and CDR2 is SVGAGI in the germline V gene (reference sequence). This CDR3 reads CASIPGQGTLQPQHF. The CDR3 region has the DNA TGTGCCAGCATACCCGGACAGGGAACCCTTCAGCCCCAGCATTTT.

This clone was seen only a few times. In DNA, the CDR3 is TGTGCCTGGTCCCCTAGCGGGGAAGACTACAATGAGCAGTTCTTC. Residues: CAWSPSGEDYNEQFF. The chain uses TRBV30 and TRBJ2-1; 9 bases are shared with TRBD2. This CDR3 is built from 15 residues. Losses at the gene ends were 5 bases for V and 3 bases for J; bases not matched to a gene: 8. The germline CDR1 and CDR2 sequences are GTSNPN and SVGIG (reference sequence).

This chain uses TRBV27 with TRBJ2-5, with D unresolved. Looked up from germline, CDR1 is MNHEY and CDR2 is SMNVEV (reference sequence). Trimming shortened V by 6 bases and J by 5 bases, and 13 bases separated the two germline ends. This CDR3 is built from 13 residues. The CDR3 loop reads CASSLGPGETQYF. The CDR3 coding sequence is TGTGCCAGCAGCCTGGGCCCTGGGGAGACCCAGTACTTC.

Comments on this clone: The sample carries other DNA sequences with the same CDR3. This CDR3 reads CASSQGQNYGYTF. The CDR3 coding sequence is TGCGCCAGCAGCCAAGGACAAAACTATGGCTACACCTTC. This chain links TRBV4-1 with TRBJ1-2, with D unresolved. Germline assignment: CDR1 MGHRA and CDR2 YSYEKL. The length of the CDR3 is 13 residues. V lost 1 base, J lost 2 bases, and 5 bases lay in between.

The chain uses TRBV7-9 and TRBJ2-7; 16 bases are a match to TRBD2. Unmatched junction bases numbered 12, after V lost 1 base and J lost 6 bases. This CDR3 region has 19 residues. The germline gives CDR1 SEHNR, CDR2 FQNEAQ (reference sequence). Written as DNA, the CDR3 is TGTGCCAGCAGCTTAGGGACGGGACTAGCGGGAGGGAGGAACTCCGAGCAGTACTTC. Its translation is CASSLGTGLAGGRNSEQYF.

The chain is built from TRBV5-8 and TRBJ2-3; 14 bases align to TRBD2. The junction had 6 bases not matched to a gene; V was cut back by 4 bases and J by 5 bases. Looked up from germline, CDR1 is SGHTS and CDR2 is YDEGEE. This CDR3 region has 16 residues. This CDR3 reads CASSAGTSGRVDTQYF. The CDR3 DNA sequence: TGTGCCAGCAGCGCGGGGACTAGCGGGAGAGTAGATACGCAGTATTTT.

The chain recombines TRBV7-9 with TRBJ2-7; 10 bases are a match to TRBD2. This CDR3 spans 16 amino acids. Germline trimming cut 5 bases from V and 2 bases from J; bases unmatched to any gene: 9. The germline V gene has CDR1 SEHNR and CDR2 FQNEAQ (reference sequence). In DNA, the CDR3 is TGTGCCAGCAGCCCTTTTAGCGGGAGGACCCCCTACGAGCAGTACTTC. This translates into CASSPFSGRTPYEQYF.

V and J are TRBV7-8 and TRBJ2-2, with D tentatively TRBD1 (6 bases). There are 15 residues in the CDR3. Trimming removed 7 bases from V and 0 bases from J, with 12 bases in between. Looked up from germline, CDR1 is SGHVS and CDR2 is FQNEAQ. In nucleotides, the CDR3 is TGTGCCAGCACCAAGGACAGTGCGAACACCGGGGAGCTGTTTTTT. Its protein is CASTKDSANTGELFF.